The 18 T cell receptor beta chains below all came from one sample that was sequenced in a study of OX40 agonist ivuxolimab in advanced cancers. TCRdb keeps only in-frame clones here, not all; method: immunoSEQ multiplex PCR. Of roughly 91,000 clones in the sample, approximately 95% are singletons; the top ten hold about 2.1%. The sequencing used CD4+ or CD8+ T cells sorted from blood, collected in a trial of the OX40 agonist ivuxolimab. All receptors derive from an adult with an advanced solid tumor such as melanoma, head and neck, liver or kidney cancer.

The rearrangement links TRBV7-2 to TRBJ2-7; 7 bases match TRBD1. Trimming cost V 4 bases and J 4 bases; bases outside gene matches: 10. This CDR3 contains 15 residues. Germline values: CDR1 SGHTA, CDR2 FQGNSA. As DNA, the CDR3 is TGTGCCAGCAGCTCCGACAGGGAAAGGAGTTACGAGCAGTACTTC. Its protein product is CASSSDRERSYEQYF.

This chain uses TRBV5-6 with TRBJ2-5; D gene ambiguous. The germline V gene encodes CDR1 SGHDT and CDR2 YYEEEE. Between the trimmed V and J ends, which lost 2 bases and 4 bases, there was a span of 9 bases. There are 13 residues in the CDR3. CDR3 DNA: TGTGCCAGCAGCTTTAGGGAAGGAGAGACCCAGTACTTC. Encoded protein: CASSFREGETQYF.

The V and J genes are TRBV5-1 and TRBJ1-1; no clear D. CDR1 SGHRS and CDR2 YFSETQ come from the germline V gene. V gave up 5 bases and J gave up 0 bases, with 11 bases separating them. CDR3 length: 14 residues. CDR3 in DNA: TGCGCCAGCAGTCCGGAGAATTTGAACACTGAAGCTTTCTTT. The encoded protein is CASSPENLNTEAFF.

The chain recombines TRBV5-6 with TRBJ2-1; D is undetermined. Germline lookup yields CDR1 SGHDT and CDR2 YYEEEE. Trimming left V 4 bases short and J 4 bases short, with 12 bases between. The CDR3 extends over 14 amino acids. DNA of the CDR3: TGTGCCAGCAGCCCAGGCCGGATTTACAATGAGCAGTTCTTC. Translated, it gives CASSPGRIYNEQFF. Complete variable domain (other parts from reference TRBV5-6 and TRBJ2-1): DAGVTQSPTHLIKTRGQQVTLRCSPKSGHDTVSWYQQALGQGPQFIFQYYEEEERQRGNFPDRFSGHQFPNYSSELNVNALLLGDSALYLCASSPGRIYNEQFFGPGTRLTVL.

The chain has TRBV19 and TRBJ1-2; a weak D match, TRBD1 (5 bases). The germline V gene encodes CDR1 LNHDA and CDR2 SQIVND (reference sequence). Trimming left V 6 bases short and J 3 bases short, with 20 bases between. CDR3 length equals 16 residues. CDR3 in amino acids: CASRGLDSGSDYGYTF. CDR3 sequence (DNA): TGTGCCAGTAGGGGGCTCGATTCGGGATCAGACTATGGCTACACCTTC.

The gene calls are TRBV5-4 and TRBJ2-7; 7 bases are shared with TRBD1. This CDR3 has 16 amino acids. J was trimmed by 2 bases and V by 3 bases; bases with no gene match: 11. CDR1 SGHNT and CDR2 YYREEE come from the germline V gene (reference sequence). The CDR3 DNA is TGTGCCAGCAGCTCAGACAGGGTCGGCCACCCCTACGAGCAGTACTTC. Translating it yields CASSSDRVGHPYEQYF.

This clone showed up just once. The V call is TRBV7-2, the J call TRBJ2-7; D possibly corresponds to TRBD2 (5 bases). The germline V and J ends were trimmed by 1 base and 4 bases, with 14 bases remaining between them. Germline values: CDR1 SGHTA, CDR2 FQGNSA. This CDR3 is 15 amino acids long. The CDR3, as DNA: TGTGCCAGCAGCTTAGTTGACGGAGGCTGGTACGAGCAGTACTTC. Its translation: CASSLVDGGWYEQYF.

The chain uses TRBV4-2 and TRBJ2-7; a possible D gene is TRBD2 (6 bases). In germline, CDR1 is LGHNA, CDR2 YNFKEQ. Trimming shortened V by 0 bases and J by 4 bases, and 16 bases separated the two germline ends. The CDR3 consists of 16 residues. The CDR3 is CASSQETGTRFYEQYF. CDR3 in DNA: TGTGCCAGCAGCCAAGAAACCGGGACTCGTTTTTACGAGCAGTACTTC.

In this sample, this clone turned up once. The CDR3 DNA sequence: TGTGCCAGCAGCTTAGGTCAGCTCGACGAGCAGTACTTC. Translated, it gives CASSLGQLDEQYF. V usage is TRBV7-9 and J usage is TRBJ2-7; D remains ambiguous. Between the trimmed V and J ends, which lost 1 base and 5 bases, there was a span of 9 bases. Germline V CDR1 and CDR2: SEHNR, FQNEAQ (reference sequence). The CDR3 has 13 amino acids.

The V gene is TRBV5-4, the J gene TRBJ2-3; D assignment may be TRBD1 or TRBD2 (5 bases each). With 10 bases removed from V and 10 bases from J, the gap between germline ends came to 16 bases. CDR1 and CDR2 from the germline V gene are SGHNT and YYREEE (reference sequence). CDR3 length: 11 amino acids. The CDR3, as DNA: TGTGCCTTCGAGGGGAGCGCGGCGCAGTATTTT. It codes for CAFEGSAAQYF.

The chain is built from TRBV19 and TRBJ2-1, with no clear D. This CDR3 is built from 13 residues. V gave up 4 bases and J gave up 8 bases, with 12 bases separating them. The germline V gene encodes CDR1 LNHDA and CDR2 SQIVND (reference sequence). CDR3 DNA: TGTGCCAGTAGTACCAGGACGTGGGATGAGCAGTTCTTC. Protein: CASSTRTWDEQFF.

The chain employs TRBV4-2 and TRBJ2-5, with D maybe TRBD2 (6 bases). In germline, CDR1 is LGHNA, CDR2 YNFKEQ. Trimming pared 2 bases from V and 7 bases from J, leaving 29 bases between. There are 19 residues in the CDR3. The CDR3 DNA sequence: TGTGCCAGCAGCCAACCCGAAGGGGACTTCGAGAGCCCCTTGGGGACCCAGTACTTC. Translating gives CASSQPEGDFESPLGTQYF.

The chain combines TRBV28 with TRBJ2-7; the D is unclear. Germline CDR1 is MDHEN and CDR2 is SYDVKM. CDR3 size: 11 residues. V dropped 3 bases and J dropped 4 bases, with 4 bases sitting between them. This CDR3 reads CASSFLYEQYF. The CDR3 nucleotides are TGTGCCAGCAGTTTCCTGTACGAGCAGTACTTC.

V usage is TRBV10-3 and J usage is TRBJ2-7, with D tentatively TRBD1 (5 bases). V was trimmed by 7 bases and J by 6 bases, leaving 13 bases between them. This CDR3 region has 12 residues. Germline V gives CDR1 ENHRY, CDR2 SYGVKD. CDR3 sequence reads: CAINEGVGEQYF. The CDR3 nucleotides read TGTGCCATCAACGAAGGGGTCGGCGAGCAGTACTTC.

The rearrangement uses TRBV7-8 and TRBJ1-1; a weak D match, TRBD1 (6 bases). V shed 4 bases and J shed 1 base, with 13 bases lying between them. The CDR3 totals 15 residues. CDR1 SGHVS and CDR2 FQNEAQ come from the germline V gene. For the CDR3, the DNA is TGTGCCAGCAGCTCCCTATGGGGGCAGAACACTGAAGCTTTCTTT. Protein product: CASSSLWGQNTEAFF.

The gene calls are TRBV15 and TRBJ2-1; D is possibly TRBD1 (6 bases). Germline loops: CDR1 LNHNV, CDR2 YYDKDF (reference sequence). The CDR3 is 15 amino acids. Trimming left V 9 bases short and J 4 bases short, with 19 bases between. The CDR3 region is CATGGGGGRYNEQFF. The CDR3 coding sequence is TGTGCCACAGGGGGTGGGGGCGGCAGATACAATGAGCAGTTCTTC.

CDR3 sequence reads: CASSLEAGNVHNEQFF. CDR3 bases: TGTGCCAGCAGCTTAGAGGCAGGGAATGTCCACAATGAGCAGTTCTTC. This sequence joins TRBV7-8 and TRBJ2-1; a possible D gene is TRBD1 (5 bases). There are 16 residues in the CDR3. Germline V gives CDR1 SGHVS, CDR2 FQNEAQ. Trimming removed 1 base from V and 5 bases from J, with 15 bases in between.

The rearrangement joins TRBV7-9 to TRBJ2-1; D is uncertain. Germline lookup yields CDR1 SEHNR and CDR2 FQNEAQ (reference sequence). CDR3 size: 12 residues. V gave up 5 bases and J gave up 6 bases, with 8 bases separating them. CDR3 loop: CASSALLNEQFF. The CDR3 region has the DNA TGTGCCAGCAGCGCACTACTCAATGAGCAGTTCTTC.